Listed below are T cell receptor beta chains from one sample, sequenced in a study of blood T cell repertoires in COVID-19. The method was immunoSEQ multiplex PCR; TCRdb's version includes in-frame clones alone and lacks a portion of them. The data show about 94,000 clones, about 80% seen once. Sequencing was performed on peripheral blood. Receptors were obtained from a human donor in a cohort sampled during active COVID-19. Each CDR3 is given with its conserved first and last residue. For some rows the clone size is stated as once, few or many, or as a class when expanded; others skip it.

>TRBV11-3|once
CASSLLPSNQPQHF
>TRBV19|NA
CASSMANPNEKLFF
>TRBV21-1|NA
CASSKAEDLLNNEQFF
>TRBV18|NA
CASSPLFVASPRSEQYF
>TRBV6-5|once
CASSYSVGEQFF
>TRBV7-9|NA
CASSLQGRNTEAFF
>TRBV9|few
CASSVEAGGRGEQFF
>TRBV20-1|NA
CSARTPYGYTF
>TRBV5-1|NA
CASSSGGLNYEQYF
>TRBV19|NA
CASRAFGGLLYSNQPQHF
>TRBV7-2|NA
CASSSAGTVYEQYF
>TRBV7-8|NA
CASSRLAGGESIQYF
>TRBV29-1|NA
CSVEELAGAGYNEQFF
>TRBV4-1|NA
CASSRPDRGSKDEQFF
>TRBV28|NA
CASRRGLAGSRWYF
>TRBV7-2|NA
CASSLASLLETQYF
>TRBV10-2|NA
CASSAYNQPQHF
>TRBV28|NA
CASSLPAVRDFAYEQYF
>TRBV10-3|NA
CAISESGDRGNTEAFF
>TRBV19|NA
CASSIFGQGARMVTEAFF
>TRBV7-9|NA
CASSPDTGELFF
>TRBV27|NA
CASSFRSGQGGNQPQHF
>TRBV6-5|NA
CATNREPGSWGTQYF
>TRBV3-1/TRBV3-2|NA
CASSQGWQDSYEQYF
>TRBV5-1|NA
CASSLVAGNTDTQYF
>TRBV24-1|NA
CATSDFPGSYGYTF
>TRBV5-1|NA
CASSSGSYNSPLHF
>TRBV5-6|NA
CASSFNRVSEKLFF
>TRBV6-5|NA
CASSYSYSGSNEKLFF
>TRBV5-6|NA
CASSLRASGGYEQYF
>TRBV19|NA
CASRGGAGNIQYF
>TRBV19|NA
CASSIPGQGGHEQYF
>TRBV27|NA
CASRLDRGLAEQYF
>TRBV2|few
CASSGRASYEQYF
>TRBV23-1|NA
CASSQTGTGSHEQYF
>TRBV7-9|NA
CASSQVPERRRTDTQYF